This is a list of T cell receptor beta chains from one sample in a study of monozygotic twins with inflammatory bowel disease. TCRdb re-called the 5' RACE reads; one entry per CDR3 protein, DNA not given. Seen in this sample are around 380,000 distinct CDR3 sequences; the ten most common clones hold around 2.5%. Sample: blood. The receptors were sampled from a human donor with ulcerative colitis or Crohn's disease, or a healthy co-twin of an affected twin (not recorded which). CDR3s include the opening cysteine and the closing phenylalanine or tryptophan.

V	J	CDR3
TRBV19	TRBJ2-1	CASSRDGLAWWNEQFF
TRBV9	TRBJ2-7	CASSGPPTGAITVQYF
TRBV5-1	TRBJ2-7	CASSERSSYEQYF
TRBV11-1	TRBJ2-4	CASSSGNIQYF
TRBV7-2	TRBJ2-7	CASSLGGLPVQYF
TRBV9	TRBJ2-3	CASSSGLAGPDTQYF
TRBV25-1	TRBJ1-6	CASSGRQGLSSYNSPLHF
TRBV5-6	TRBJ2-1	CASSRQGPSYNEQFF
TRBV7-2	TRBJ2-5	CASSLGSASGQETQYF
TRBV9	TRBJ1-6	CASSVSGTYNSPLHF
TRBV12-3/TRBV12-4	TRBJ1-5	CASSLSGVGQPQHF
TRBV6-1	TRBJ2-3	CASGLGTGADTQYF
TRBV10-3	TRBJ2-1	CAISAGLAGYNEQFF
TRBV20-1	TRBJ2-3	CSAEPGLAADTQYF
TRBV3-1	TRBJ2-2	CASSWGGSGELFF
TRBV29-1	TRBJ2-7	CSASRGYSSEQYF
TRBV3-1	TRBJ1-2	CASSQDPGTAYGYTF
TRBV20-1	TRBJ2-5	CSARDRRLYQETQYF
TRBV7-9	TRBJ1-5	CASSLDGTRSNQPQHF
TRBV5-4	TRBJ2-5	CASSLEAAETQYF
TRBV28	TRBJ2-1	CASSLTTSNNEQFF
TRBV6-1	TRBJ2-3	CASRPGTGGTDTQYF
TRBV30	TRBJ1-1	CAWSQRNTEAFF
TRBV5-1	TRBJ2-2	CASSEDSLNTGELFF
TRBV5-6	TRBJ2-7	CASSLGPGGNLPYEQYF
TRBV10-3	TRBJ2-1	CAFAPGQGINEQFF
TRBV28	TRBJ2-5	CASSFSFSGRGETQYF
TRBV10-3	TRBJ2-2	CATLRNANTGELFF
TRBV7-9	TRBJ1-1	CASSFGRTNTEAFF
TRBV3-1	TRBJ1-1	CASSLGVLAEAFF
TRBV25-1	TRBJ2-7	CASSEWGFEQYF
TRBV12-3/TRBV12-4	TRBJ1-2	CASSYGRSNYGYTF
TRBV18	TRBJ2-2	CASSPRWGTGELFF
TRBV7-2	TRBJ2-7	CASSPRPGQGLEQYF
TRBV29-1	TRBJ2-1	CSVDGQGATNEQFF
TRBV5-5	TRBJ2-7	CASSLVSGRAYEQYF
TRBV12-3/TRBV12-4	TRBJ2-1	CASSSMGGSSYNEQFF
TRBV9	TRBJ2-1	CASSVGGGYNEQFF
TRBV18	TRBJ1-3	CASSPLQLRGITSGNTIYF
TRBV4-2	TRBJ2-7	CASSQEGGLTTYEQYF
TRBV29-1	TRBJ1-3	CSVEDRKTYGNTIYF
TRBV5-1	TRBJ2-7	CASSSYGTGTYEQYF
TRBV6-5	TRBJ1-2	CASSYLVRTGERGYGYTF
TRBV5-1	TRBJ1-1	CASSLQAVNTEAFF
TRBV18	TRBJ2-2	CASSPYGSSDTGELFF
TRBV4-3	TRBJ2-1	CASRFRRSYNEQFF
TRBV29-1	TRBJ2-3	CSGGIHTDTQYF
TRBV20-1	TRBJ2-1	CSARRPNHIGEQFF